One T cell receptor beta chain is described in this entry. Its antigen is undetermined. Per the germline V gene, CDR1 is SNHLY and CDR2 is FYNNEI. The CDR3 is made up of 15 amino acids. V was pared by 7 bases and J by 6 bases, with 22 bases between. The data were taken from a study of T cell repertoires in cytomegalovirus infection. TCRdb re-called the reads through MiXCR, storing one row per CDR3 protein. The table lists 250,000 to 400,000 distinct CDR3 sequences, approximately 25% of them singletons. Sequences were derived from cultured PBMCs, sampled from culture after CMV antigen stimulation. This sequence joins TRBV2 and TRBJ2-7, with D perhaps TRBD2 (5 bases). This sequence originates from a human donor in good health (CMV status not recorded). Some clones in this sample may be carry-over from other donors' samples. The CDR3 sequence: CASKAIEGRAFEQYF. Written as DNA, the CDR3 is TGTGCCAGCAAAGCAATAGAGGGAAGAGCCTTCGAGCAGTACTTC.